This T cell receptor (beta chain) appears in the sequencing data of a study of immune evolution from preneoplasia to lung adenocarcinoma. The protocol was immunoSEQ multiplex PCR, while the TCRdb copy is restricted to in-frame clones and leaves out a portion. The data show 8,000 or so clones, approximately 86% seen once. The CDR3 loop spans 11 amino acids. Trimming took 1 base from V and 11 from J, leaving 11 bases between them. Germline values: CDR1 GTSNPN, CDR2 SVGIG (reference sequence). The sequence was obtained from an older person with lung adenocarcinoma. The sequencing sample was made of FFPE minimally invasive lung adenocarcinoma tissue. The V gene is TRBV30, the J gene TRBJ1-1; no definite D call. CDR3 residues: CAWSEKVGAFF. The CDR3 DNA sequence: TGTGCCTGGAGTGAGAAAGTTGGCGCTTTCTTT.